The next 15 T cell receptor beta chains were all read from a single sample in a study of blood T cell repertoires in COVID-19. This table comes from immunoSEQ multiplex PCR, and its TCRdb copy is limited to in-frame clones, with some not included. Of roughly 340,000 clones in the sample, around nine tenths were seen once. Sequenced input: peripheral blood. These receptors all come from a woman in her sixties or seventies with COVID-19, enrolled during active disease.

This clone was counted once. The chain uses TRBV4-3 and TRBJ1-2, with D maybe TRBD1 (5 bases). Looked up from germline, CDR1 is LGHNA and CDR2 is YSLEER. Trimming removed 1 base at V and 3 bases at J, with 12 bases between. This CDR3 has 15 residues. As DNA, the CDR3 is TGCGCCAGCAGCCAAGCCCGGCAGGGATACTATGGCTACACCTTC. It is translated as CASSQARQGYYGYTF.

This chain connects TRBV29-1 to TRBJ2-2, with D perhaps matching TRBD1 (7 bases). The V gene's germline CDR1 is SQVTM and CDR2 ANQGSEA. The CDR3 sequence is 13 residues long. V gave up 5 bases and J gave up 7 bases, with 14 bases separating them. The CDR3 DNA is TGCAGCGTTCGCAGGGGGGTCGACGGGGAGCTGTTTTTT. This encodes CSVRRGVDGELFF.

This clone was counted between two and nine times. The rearrangement uses TRBV27 and TRBJ1-1; TRBD1 agrees at 10 bases. CDR1 and CDR2 (germline): MNHEY, SMNVEV (reference sequence). This CDR3 comprises 13 residues. Trimming cost V 5 bases and J 7 bases; bases outside gene matches: 4. The CDR3 is CASSPWTGGEAFF. In DNA, the CDR3 is TGTGCCAGCAGTCCCTGGACAGGGGGTGAAGCTTTCTTT.

The genes are TRBV12-3 or TRBV12-4 and TRBJ1-2; D is perhaps TRBD1 (6 bases). V was trimmed by 7 bases and J by 8 bases, leaving 14 bases between them. The length of the CDR3 is 12 residues. The DNA for the CDR3 is TGTGCCAGCAATCAACAGGGTCGGGGCTACACCTTC. Its protein product is CASNQQGRGYTF.

The rearrangement joins TRBV14 to TRBJ1-3, with unresolved D. V lost 3 bases to trimming and J lost 0 bases, with 12 bases between them. Germline V gene lookup returns CDR1 SGHDN and CDR2 FVKESK. CDR3 length: 16 amino acids. The CDR3 sequence: CASSHSQRNSGNTIYF. The CDR3 DNA is TGTGCCAGCAGCCATTCACAGAGAAACTCTGGAAACACCATATATTTT.

This chain uses TRBV5-4 with TRBJ2-7; D may be TRBD1 (6 bases). The CDR3 totals 14 residues. V lost 4 bases to trimming and J lost 7 bases, with 18 bases between them. Germline lookup yields CDR1 SGHNT and CDR2 YYREEE (reference sequence). The CDR3 sequence is CASSRDRSPGEQYF. The CDR3 DNA follows: TGTGCCAGCAGCCGAGACAGGTCGCCGGGGGAGCAGTACTTC.

This rearrangement joins TRBV7-9 to TRBJ1-6; possible D gene TRBD1, 6 bases. V was clipped by 4 bases and J by 8 bases, with 15 bases between them. The CDR3 contains 15 residues. Germline assignment: CDR1 SEHNR and CDR2 FQNEAQ (reference sequence). As DNA, the CDR3 is TGTGCCAGCAGCTCACAGGGTTCGGTCTATTCACCCCTCCACTTT. Translating it yields CASSSQGSVYSPLHF.

The chain uses TRBV9 and TRBJ1-6; possible D gene TRBD1, 5 bases. CDR1 is SGDLS and CDR2 is YYNGEE in the germline V gene. Deletions cut 0 bases from V and 8 bases from J, with 12 bases between. The CDR3 has 15 amino acids. CDR3: CASSVAGHKYSPLHF. The CDR3 region has the DNA TGTGCCAGCAGCGTAGCAGGGCACAAGTATTCACCCCTCCACTTT.

CDR3 sequence reads: CASSPGTIRNTEAFF. As DNA, the CDR3 is TGTGCCAGCTCACCCGGGACAATCAGGAACACTGAAGCTTTCTTT. This rearrangement joins TRBV18 to TRBJ1-1, with TRBD1 as a possible D gene (6 bases). The CDR3 extends over 15 amino acids. The V end lost 3 bases, the J end lost 1 base, and 12 bases lay between the germline ends. The germline CDR1 and CDR2 sequences are KGHSH and LQKENI.

Here the CDR3 DNA reads TGTGCCAGCAGCTTCGACGGGGGGCCCTACAATGAGCAGTTCTTC. Translated, it gives CASSFDGGPYNEQFF. The chain joins TRBV11-2 to TRBJ2-1, with D maybe TRBD2 (7 bases). The CDR3 runs to 15 residues. CDR1 and CDR2 from the germline V gene are SGHAT and FQNNGV. V lost 3 bases to trimming and J lost 2 bases, with 11 bases between them. The variable domain in full, completed from reference TRBV11-2 and TRBJ2-1, reads EAGVAQSPRYKIIEKRQSVAFWCNPISGHATLYWYQQILGQGPKLLIQFQNNGVVDDSQLPKDRFSAERLKGVDSTLKIQPAKLEDSAVYLCASSFDGGPYNEQFFGPGTRLTVL.

The rearrangement joins TRBV3-1 (or the pseudogene TRBV3-2) to TRBJ1-2, with 11 bases identical to TRBD1. The CDR3 is 16 residues long. V trimming: 1 base; J trimming: 3 bases; junction bases outside the gene matches: 4. Germline CDR1 is LGHDT and CDR2 is YNNKEL (reference sequence). CDR3 region: CASSQVRTGGHYGYTF. The CDR3, as DNA: TGTGCCAGCAGCCAAGTGAGGACAGGGGGCCACTATGGCTACACCTTC.

This chain links TRBV7-2 with TRBJ2-7, with a possible D match to TRBD1 (6 bases). The V and J ends lost 2 bases and 0 bases respectively, with 11 bases between them. There are 15 residues in the CDR3. The germline V gene has CDR1 SGHTA and CDR2 FQGNSA. CDR3 in amino acids: CASSLNRVSSYEQYF. The CDR3 DNA reads as TGTGCCAGCAGCTTAAACAGGGTAAGCTCCTACGAGCAGTACTTC.

With regard to this clone: A read error may produce the germline difference seen at one junction end. The rearrangement links TRBV23-1 to TRBJ1-5, with 10 positions matching TRBD1. TRBV23-1 is an ORF for which the function is uncertain. CDR3 size: 15 residues. DNA for the CDR3: TGCGCCAGCAGTCACACGACAGGGGGCAAACAGCCCCAGCATTTT. This codes for CASSHTTGGKQPQHF.

This rearrangement joins TRBV28 to TRBJ2-7; D is perhaps TRBD1 (6 bases). Germline CDR1 and CDR2: MDHEN and SYDVKM. The CDR3 spans 15 residues. V was clipped by 3 bases and J by 2 bases, with 14 bases between them. Written as DNA, the CDR3 is TGTGCCAGCAGTTTTCCCAGGGGTAACACCTACGAGCAGTACTTC. Amino acid sequence: CASSFPRGNTYEQYF. Combining the CDR3 with reference TRBV28 and TRBJ2-7 gives the whole variable domain DVKVTQSSRYLVKRTGEKVFLECVQDMDHENMFWYRQDPGLGLRLIYFSYDVKMKEKGDIPEGYSVSREKKERFSLILESASTNQTSMYLCASSFPRGNTYEQYFGPGTRLTVT.

In DNA form, the CDR3 reads TGTGCCAGCAGCCCCAGGGGAGGGGGAGATGGCTACACCTTC. The encoded protein is CASSPRGGGDGYTF. The chain carries TRBV3-1 (or the pseudogene TRBV3-2) and TRBJ1-2, with D possibly TRBD1 on 6 matching bases. CDR1 and CDR2 (germline): LGHDT, YNNKEL (reference sequence). The V gene lost 4 bases and the J gene lost 6 bases, with 15 bases spanning the gap. There are 14 residues in the CDR3.